A single sample is the source of the 19 T cell receptor beta chains below, sequenced in a study of Japanese encephalitis immunity and Zika vaccine responses. For approximately six days, PBMCs labeled with CFSE were cultured with peptide pools at roughly 1 ug/mL each. Proliferating CD4 T cells were sorted unfixed as live CD56-CD19-CD16-CD3+CD4+ CFSE-low cells. TCRdb re-called the 5' RACE reads through MiXCR, storing one row per CDR3 protein. Of several hundred distinct CDR3 sequences in the sample, approximately 8.7% are singletons; the top ten hold approximately 20%. The sample was antigen-activated CD4+ T cells from blood, cultured, taken during a Zika inactivated vaccine study. All receptors derive from an adult woman who received an inactivated Zika virus vaccine.

This clonotype occurred many times. V and J are TRBV12-3 or TRBV12-4 and TRBJ1-2; D gene ambiguous. The CDR3 length is 12 residues. Trimming removed 5 bases at V and 4 bases at J, with 8 bases between. The DNA of the CDR3 is TGTGCCAGCAGTCAAACCCGCTATGGCTACACCTTC. Translating it yields CASSQTRYGYTF.

There are many counts of this clonotype. The V call is TRBV12-3 or TRBV12-4, the J call TRBJ1-5, with TRBD1 identical over 10 bases. Trimming took 5 bases from V and 5 from J; bases not matched to a gene: 6. The CDR3 is 15 residues long. This CDR3 is CASSRGTGVYQPQHF. Here the CDR3 DNA reads TGTGCCAGCAGTCGGGGGACAGGGGTTTATCAGCCCCAGCATTTT.

This clonotype is deemed medium-sized. The V and J genes are TRBV6-2 or TRBV6-3 and TRBJ1-1; tentative D call: TRBD1 (5 bases). CDR1 and CDR2 (germline): MNHEY, SVGEGT. Deletions cut 7 bases from V and 5 bases from J, with 17 bases between. The CDR3 has 14 residues. CDR3 amino acids: CASTAHLRGTEAFF. CDR3 sequence (DNA): TGTGCCAGCACCGCACATCTCCGGGGGACTGAAGCTTTCTTT.

By frequency in the sample, this clonotype is large. The chain carries TRBV7-2 and TRBJ1-1, with unresolved D. V lost 8 bases, J lost 2 bases, and 15 bases lay in between. CDR3 length equals 14 residues. Germline V lookup: CDR1 SGHTA, CDR2 FQGNSA. This chain's CDR3 is CASGLGMRNTEAFF. The CDR3 DNA follows: TGTGCCAGCGGGTTAGGGATGCGCAACACTGAAGCTTTCTTT.

This clonotype is termed large (0.1 to 1%). CDR3 region: CASSNQGTAEQFF. The CDR3 bases are TGTGCCAGCAGCAATCAGGGGACGGCTGAGCAGTTCTTC. This chain uses TRBV7-2 with TRBJ2-1; D perhaps matches TRBD1 (6 bases). V was cut by 5 bases and J by 9 bases, with 14 bases left in between. The length of the CDR3 is 13 residues. Per the germline V gene, CDR1 is SGHTA and CDR2 is FQGNSA.

This clonotype is labeled as large. The rearrangement joins TRBV27 to TRBJ2-3, with 10 bases matching TRBD2. The CDR3 loop spans 14 amino acids. CDR1 and CDR2 (germline): MNHEY, SMNVEV (reference sequence). V shed 6 bases and J 3 bases; nucleotides not matched to a gene: 3. The CDR3 spells CASSQRGGTDTQYF. The CDR3 coding sequence is TGTGCCAGCAGCCAGCGGGGGGGGACAGATACGCAGTATTTT.

This clonotype has ten or more counts. The J gene is TRBJ2-5, the V gene TRBV20-1; TRBD1 matches at 8 bases. The ends lost 0 bases at V and 7 bases at J; junction bases unmatched: 19. CDR3 length: 18 residues. Germline loops: CDR1 DFQATT, CDR2 SNEGSKA (reference sequence). CDR3 in DNA: TGCAGTGCTAGAGATCAGGACAGGGCTGTGAGCAATGAGGGGACCCAGTACTTC. Amino acids: CSARDQDRAVSNEGTQYF.

By its share, this clonotype is medium-sized. The V gene is TRBV12-3 or TRBV12-4, the J gene TRBJ2-5, with TRBD1 matching over 8 bases. Losses at the gene ends were 1 base for V and 1 base for J; bases not matched to a gene: 2. The CDR3 contains 15 residues. This chain's CDR3 is CASSLGTGTQETQYF. CDR3 DNA sequence: TGTGCCAGCAGTTTAGGGACAGGGACCCAAGAGACCCAGTACTTC.

This clonotype is judged large. The chain employs TRBV5-8 and TRBJ2-7; 10 bases align to TRBD1. CDR3 length: 16 amino acids. J lost 8 bases, V lost 1 base, and 12 bases had no gene match. In germline, CDR1 is SGHTS, CDR2 YDEGEE. CDR3 nucleotide sequence: TGTGCCAGCAGCTTGTACGGGACAGGGGCTGCCGGGCAGCAGTACTTC. This gives the protein CASSLYGTGAAGQQYF.

By frequency in the sample, this clonotype is medium-sized. V and J are TRBV10-3 and TRBJ2-3; D unclear. Germline CDR1 ENHRY, CDR2 SYGVKD. The CDR3 sequence is 15 residues long. V lost 8 bases, J lost 1 base, and 16 bases lay in between. CDR3 amino acids: CAIGLPEGRTDTQYF. The CDR3 DNA sequence: TGTGCCATCGGCCTCCCCGAAGGCCGCACAGATACGCAGTATTTT.

Comments on this clonotype: The final CDR3 position lacks the conserved phenylalanine or tryptophan, pointing to a likely read error. The V gene is TRBV6-6, the J gene TRBJ2-5, with TRBD2 identical over 12 bases. Trimming at V came to 8 bases and at J to 5 bases, leaving 12 bases not matched to a gene. This CDR3 has 16 amino acids. Germline loops: CDR1 MNHNY, CDR2 SVGAGI (reference sequence). CDR3 protein: CASQTGLAGGDETQYG. For the CDR3, the DNA is TGTGCCAGCCAAACGGGGCTAGCGGGGGGGGATGAGACCCAGTACGGC.

This clonotype counts as large. The J gene is TRBJ1-1, the V gene TRBV12-3 or TRBV12-4, with 7 bases aligning to TRBD1. With V trimmed by 5 bases and J by 1 base, 10 bases remained unmatched. The CDR3 covers 16 residues. The CDR3 coding sequence is TGTGCCAGCAGTCCGGGGACAGCCTATCCGAACACTGAAGCTTTCTTT. Protein product: CASSPGTAYPNTEAFF.

In its sample, this clonotype is medium-sized. The CDR3 is CASSPQGNRDRFF. CDR3 coding DNA: TGTGCCAGCAGCCCCCAGGGAAACAGGGATCGGTTCTTC. The V gene is TRBV7-8, the J gene TRBJ2-1; possibly TRBD1 for D (6 bases). CDR3 length: 13 residues. Germline V gives CDR1 SGHVS, CDR2 FQNEAQ. The V and J ends lost 5 bases and 15 bases respectively, with 20 bases between them.

This clonotype is medium-sized in the sample. The CDR3 nucleotides read TGTGCCAGCAGCGACTCGGACCGTTCCTATGGCTACACCTTC. It translates to CASSDSDRSYGYTF. J is TRBJ1-2 and V is TRBV12-3 or TRBV12-4; D unresolved. The CDR3 length is 14 residues. V was pared by 6 bases and J by 4 bases, with 15 bases between.

Sample share makes this clonotype large. The chain joins TRBV18 to TRBJ1-2, with 7 bases aligning to TRBD1. From germline, CDR1 is KGHSH and CDR2 LQKENI. V shed 3 bases and J 6 bases; nucleotides not matched to a gene: 10. This CDR3 contains 15 residues. The CDR3 spells CASSPQTGMLDGYTF. The CDR3 region has the DNA TGTGCCAGCTCACCCCAGACAGGGATGCTCGATGGCTACACCTTC.

This clonotype has a count of ten or more. Possible read error: a much larger clone is one base away. Since no conserved phenylalanine or tryptophan closes the CDR3, a read error is the likely cause. The CDR3 coding sequence is TGTGCCAGTAGTATCGATCCAGGGTTCTACGAGCAGTACTCC. Its protein product is CASSIDPGFYEQYS. This chain connects TRBV19 to TRBJ2-7; perhaps TRBD1 as D (5 bases). V lost 3 bases to trimming and J lost 3 bases, with 12 bases between them. Per germline, CDR1 LNHDA and CDR2 SQIVND (reference sequence). The CDR3 is made up of 14 amino acids.

This clonotype is medium-sized (0.01 to 0.1%). The chain uses TRBV12-3 or TRBV12-4 and TRBJ2-3, with 12 bases aligning to TRBD2. After removal of 4 bases from V and 2 bases from J, the junction contained 4 bases not matched to a gene. This CDR3 is built from 16 residues. This CDR3 reads CASSSLAGGVTDTQYF. Written as DNA, the CDR3 is TGTGCCAGCAGTTCCCTAGCGGGGGGGGTCACAGATACGCAGTATTTT.

This clonotype is deemed hyperexpanded. The rearrangement uses TRBV7-2 and TRBJ2-7; 9 nucleotides align to TRBD2. V lost 1 base to trimming and J lost 5 bases; unmatched junction nucleotides: 3. The CDR3 has 14 amino acids. Germline V gene lookup returns CDR1 SGHTA and CDR2 FQGNSA. CDR3 protein: CASSLGGGGDEQYF. In DNA form, the CDR3 reads TGTGCCAGCAGCTTAGGTGGCGGGGGGGACGAGCAGTACTTC.

This clonotype is termed hyperexpanded. V and J are TRBV7-2 and TRBJ1-5; the D is unclear. The ends were cut back, 6 bases at V and 4 bases at J, with 10 bases in the middle. The CDR3 runs to 13 residues. The germline V gene has CDR1 SGHTA and CDR2 FQGNSA. The DNA for the CDR3 is TGTGCCAGCAGTAAAGACCTGAATCAGCCCCAGCATTTT. Encoded protein: CASSKDLNQPQHF.